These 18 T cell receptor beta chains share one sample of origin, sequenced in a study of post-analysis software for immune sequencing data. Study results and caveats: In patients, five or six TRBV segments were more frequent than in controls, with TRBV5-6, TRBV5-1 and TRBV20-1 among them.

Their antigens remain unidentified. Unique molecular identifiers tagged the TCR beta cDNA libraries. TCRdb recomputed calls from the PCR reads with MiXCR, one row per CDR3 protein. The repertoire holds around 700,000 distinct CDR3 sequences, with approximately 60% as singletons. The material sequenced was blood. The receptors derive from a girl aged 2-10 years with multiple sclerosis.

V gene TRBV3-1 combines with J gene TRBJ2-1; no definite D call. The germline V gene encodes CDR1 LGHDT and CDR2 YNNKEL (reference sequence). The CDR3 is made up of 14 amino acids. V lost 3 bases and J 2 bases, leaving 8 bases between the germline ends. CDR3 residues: CASSQNGPYNEQFF. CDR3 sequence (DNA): TGTGCCAGCAGCCAGAACGGGCCCTACAATGAGCAGTTCTTC.

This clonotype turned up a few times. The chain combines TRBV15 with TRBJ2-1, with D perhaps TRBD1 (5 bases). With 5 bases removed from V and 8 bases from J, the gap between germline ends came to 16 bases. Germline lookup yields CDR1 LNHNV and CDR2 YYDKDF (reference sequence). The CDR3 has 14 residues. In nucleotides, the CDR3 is TGTGCCACCAGCCCGAATGGGATAGGGGATGAGCAGTTCTTC. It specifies CATSPNGIGDEQFF.

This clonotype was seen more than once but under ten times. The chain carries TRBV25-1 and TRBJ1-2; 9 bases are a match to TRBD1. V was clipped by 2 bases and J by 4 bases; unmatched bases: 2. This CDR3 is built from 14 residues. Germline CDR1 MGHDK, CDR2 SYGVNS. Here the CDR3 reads CASSEGTGTYGYTF. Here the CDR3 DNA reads TGTGCCAGCAGTGAAGGGACAGGGACCTATGGCTACACCTTC.

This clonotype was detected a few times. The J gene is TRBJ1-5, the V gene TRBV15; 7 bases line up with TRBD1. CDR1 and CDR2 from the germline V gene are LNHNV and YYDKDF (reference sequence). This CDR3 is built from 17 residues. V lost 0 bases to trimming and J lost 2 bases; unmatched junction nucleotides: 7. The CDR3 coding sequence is TGTGCCACCAGCAGAGAGACAGGGAGTTTTGGCAATCAGCCCCAGCATTTT. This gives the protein CATSRETGSFGNQPQHF.

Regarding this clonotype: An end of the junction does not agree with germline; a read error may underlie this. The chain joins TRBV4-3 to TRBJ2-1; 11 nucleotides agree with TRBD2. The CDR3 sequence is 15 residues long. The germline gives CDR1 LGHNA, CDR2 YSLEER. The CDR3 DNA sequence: TGCGCTAGCAGCCGGGGTAGCGGGGGGGTAGAGGAGCAGTTCTTC. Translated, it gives CASSRGSGGVEEQFF.

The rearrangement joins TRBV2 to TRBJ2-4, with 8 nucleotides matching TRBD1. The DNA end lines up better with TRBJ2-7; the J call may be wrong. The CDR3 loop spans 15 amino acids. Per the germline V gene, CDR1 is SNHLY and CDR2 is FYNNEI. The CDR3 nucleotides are TGTGCCAGCACCCCTTTCCGGACAGGGAGGTACGAGCAGTACTTC. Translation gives CASTPFRTGRYEQYF.

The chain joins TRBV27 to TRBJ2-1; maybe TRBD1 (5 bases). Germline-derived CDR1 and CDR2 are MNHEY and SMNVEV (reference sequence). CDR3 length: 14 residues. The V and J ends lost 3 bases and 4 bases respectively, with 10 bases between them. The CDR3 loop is CASSLVTGYNEQFF. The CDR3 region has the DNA TGTGCCAGCAGTTTGGTTACAGGTTACAATGAGCAGTTCTTC.

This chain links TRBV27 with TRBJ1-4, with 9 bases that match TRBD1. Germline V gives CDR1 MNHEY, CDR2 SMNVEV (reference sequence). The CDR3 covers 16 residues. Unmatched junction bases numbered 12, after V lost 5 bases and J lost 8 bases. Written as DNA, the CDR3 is TGTGCCAGCAGTCTAATATCCGGGACAGGGCCAGAAAAACTGTTTTTT. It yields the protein CASSLISGTGPEKLFF.

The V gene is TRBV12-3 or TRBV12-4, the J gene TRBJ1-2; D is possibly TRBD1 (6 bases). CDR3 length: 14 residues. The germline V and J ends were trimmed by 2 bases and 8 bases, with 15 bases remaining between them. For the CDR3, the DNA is TGTGCCAGCAGTTTAATGTCAGGGGCAGGGGGCTACACCTTC. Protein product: CASSLMSGAGGYTF.

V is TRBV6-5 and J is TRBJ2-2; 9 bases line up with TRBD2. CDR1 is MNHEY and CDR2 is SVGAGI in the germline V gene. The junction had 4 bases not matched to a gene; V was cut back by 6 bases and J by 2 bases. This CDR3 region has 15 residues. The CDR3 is CASRGLAVNTGELFF. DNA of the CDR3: TGTGCCAGCAGGGGACTAGCCGTCAACACCGGGGAGCTGTTTTTT.

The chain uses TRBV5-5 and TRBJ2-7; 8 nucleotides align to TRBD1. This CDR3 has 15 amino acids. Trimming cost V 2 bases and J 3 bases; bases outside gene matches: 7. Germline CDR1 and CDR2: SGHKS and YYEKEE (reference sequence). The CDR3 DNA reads TGTGCCAGCAGCTTTTCCAGGACAGGGCTCTACGAGCAGTACTTC. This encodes CASSFSRTGLYEQYF.

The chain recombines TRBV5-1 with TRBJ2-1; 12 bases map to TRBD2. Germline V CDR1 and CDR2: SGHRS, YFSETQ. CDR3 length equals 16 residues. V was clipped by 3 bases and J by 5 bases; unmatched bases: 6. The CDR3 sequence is CASSSLAGGGDNEQFF. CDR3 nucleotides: TGCGCCAGCAGCTCTCTAGCGGGAGGGGGGGACAATGAGCAGTTCTTC.

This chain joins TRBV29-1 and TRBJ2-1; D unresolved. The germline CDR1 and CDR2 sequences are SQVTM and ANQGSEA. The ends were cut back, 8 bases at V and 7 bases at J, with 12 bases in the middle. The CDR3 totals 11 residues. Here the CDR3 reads CSPLAGNEQFF. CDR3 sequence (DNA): TGCAGCCCCTTGGCCGGGAATGAGCAGTTCTTC.

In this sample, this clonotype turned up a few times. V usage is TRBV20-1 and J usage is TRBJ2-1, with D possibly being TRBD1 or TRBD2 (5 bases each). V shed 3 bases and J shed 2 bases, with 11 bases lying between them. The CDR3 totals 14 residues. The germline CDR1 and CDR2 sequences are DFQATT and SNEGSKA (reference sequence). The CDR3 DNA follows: TGCAGTGCTAGGGGTGGGGGTGCCTACAATGAGCAGTTCTTC. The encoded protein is CSARGGGAYNEQFF.

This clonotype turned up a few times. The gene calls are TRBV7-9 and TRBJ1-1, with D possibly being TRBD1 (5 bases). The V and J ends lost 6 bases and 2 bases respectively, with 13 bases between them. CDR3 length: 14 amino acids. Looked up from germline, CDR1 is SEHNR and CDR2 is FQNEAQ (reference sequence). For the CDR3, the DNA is TGTGCCAGCAGACCACAAGACAGCAACACTGAAGCTTTCTTT. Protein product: CASRPQDSNTEAFF.

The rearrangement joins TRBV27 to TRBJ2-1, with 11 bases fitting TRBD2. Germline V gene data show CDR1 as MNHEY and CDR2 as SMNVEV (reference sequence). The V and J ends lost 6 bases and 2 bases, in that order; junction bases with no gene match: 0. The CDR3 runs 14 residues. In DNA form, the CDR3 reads TGTGCCAGCAGGACTAGCGGGACCTACAATGAGCAGTTCTTC. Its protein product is CASRTSGTYNEQFF.

CDR3 DNA sequence: TGCGCCAGCAGTGTAGGTGGGGACTACACAGATACGCAGTATTTT. It codes for CASSVGGDYTDTQYF. This chain uses TRBV10-1 with TRBJ2-3, with 7 bases matching TRBD2. Germline V gene sequence: CDR1 WNHNN, CDR2 SYGVQD (reference sequence). The V gene end was trimmed by 4 bases and the J gene end by 2 bases; junction bases not matched to a gene: 6. The CDR3 consists of 15 residues.

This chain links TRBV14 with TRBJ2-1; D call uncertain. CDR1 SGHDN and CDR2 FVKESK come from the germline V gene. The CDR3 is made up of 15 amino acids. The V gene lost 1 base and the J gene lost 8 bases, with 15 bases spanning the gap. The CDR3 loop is CASSQGPSFVDEQFF. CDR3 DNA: TGTGCCAGCAGCCAAGGGCCAAGCTTCGTCGATGAGCAGTTCTTC.